This entry lists 10 T cell receptor beta chains sequenced from one sample in a study of early T cells in non-severe SARS-CoV-2 infection. TCRdb reprocessed the 5' RACE reads with MiXCR, giving one entry per CDR3 protein. The table lists tens of thousands of distinct CDR3 sequences, 13% of them singletons. Sequencing was done on a sample of whole blood. Every receptor here comes from an adult who was a healthcare worker with PCR-confirmed SARS-CoV-2 infection or an uninfected control (not recorded which).

This clonotype was counted only a few times. V and J are TRBV7-3 and TRBJ1-1; unclear D gene. Germline loops: CDR1 SGHTA, CDR2 FQGTGA. CDR3 length: 14 residues. The V and J ends lost 3 bases and 4 bases respectively, with 12 bases between them. CDR3 sequence (DNA): TGTGCCAGCAGCTTTGGGCCCGGCATCACTGAAGCTTTCTTT. Translated: CASSFGPGITEAFF. Filled out from reference TRBV7-3 and TRBJ1-1, the complete variable domain reads GAGVSQTPSNKVTEKGKYVELRCDPISGHTALYWYRQSLGQGPEFLIYFQGTGAADDSGLPNDRFFAVRPEGSVSTLKIQRTERGDSAVYLCASSFGPGITEAFFGQGTRLTVV.

This clonotype has just a few counts. V usage is TRBV29-1 and J usage is TRBJ2-1; a weak D match, TRBD2 (7 bases). The CDR3 totals 14 residues. The germline CDR1 and CDR2 sequences are SQVTM and ANQGSEA. The germline V and J ends were trimmed by 4 bases and 0 bases, with 10 bases remaining between them. The CDR3 spells CSVGGGGSYNEQFF. The CDR3, as DNA: TGCAGCGTTGGAGGGGGGGGCTCCTACAATGAGCAGTTCTTC.

This clonotype was seen a few times. This rearrangement joins TRBV28 to TRBJ1-1; tentatively, D is TRBD1 (6 bases). The V gene lost 8 bases and the J gene lost 3 bases, with 10 bases spanning the gap. There are 12 residues in the CDR3. Germline CDR1 reads MDHEN; CDR2 reads SYDVKM. CDR3 loop: CASAEGDTEAFF. CDR3 DNA: TGTGCCAGCGCGGAGGGGGACACTGAAGCTTTCTTT.

Ten or more counts support this clonotype. The chain recombines TRBV6-2 or TRBV6-3 with TRBJ2-4; D uncertain. V lost 7 bases and J lost 0, with 13 bases in between. The germline CDR1 and CDR2 sequences are MNHEY and SVGEGT. There are 15 residues in the CDR3. CDR3 residues: CASTNWALAKNIQYF. CDR3 coding DNA: TGTGCCAGCACAAACTGGGCGCTAGCCAAAAACATTCAGTACTTC.

The chain links TRBV7-2 to TRBJ2-3; D is perhaps TRBD1 (5 bases). Per the germline V gene, CDR1 is SGHTA and CDR2 is FQGNSA. Trimming took off 4 bases at V and 0 bases at J, with 11 bases between the two ends. The CDR3 spans 15 residues. The CDR3 DNA reads as TGTGCCAGCAGCTCCTACAGGAAGAGCACAGATACGCAGTATTTT. Residues: CASSSYRKSTDTQYF.

This chain links TRBV7-3 with TRBJ2-2; 9 positions match TRBD1. This CDR3 has 15 residues. V shed 5 bases, J shed 3 bases, and the junction held 4 bases outside the gene matches. The germline gives CDR1 SGHTA, CDR2 FQGTGA. CDR3 protein: CASSRTGADTGELFF. DNA for the CDR3: TGTGCCAGCAGCAGGACAGGGGCTGACACCGGGGAGCTGTTTTTT.

This clonotype was detected many times. This rearrangement joins TRBV18 to TRBJ1-5; weak D call: TRBD1 (5 bases). V dropped 4 bases and J dropped 1 base, with 14 bases sitting between them. The CDR3 has 16 amino acids. The germline CDR1 and CDR2 sequences are KGHSH and LQKENI. CDR3 protein: CASSHTAGPSNQPQHF. CDR3 DNA: TGTGCCAGCTCACATACAGCGGGACCGAGCAATCAGCCCCAGCATTTT.

This clonotype was seen a few times. J is TRBJ2-7 and V is TRBV5-4, with D possibly called TRBD1 or TRBD2 (5 bases each). The ends were cut back, 3 bases at V and 4 bases at J, with 14 bases in the middle. Per the germline V gene, CDR1 is SGHNT and CDR2 is YYREEE (reference sequence). The CDR3 loop spans 14 amino acids. CDR3 in DNA: TGTGCCAGCAGCTCGGGACCGCGAAGTTACGAGCAGTACTTC. It yields the protein CASSSGPRSYEQYF.

This rearrangement joins TRBV19 to TRBJ2-3; 10 nucleotides match TRBD2. This CDR3 has 15 residues. With V trimmed by 3 bases and J by 2 bases, 2 bases remained unmatched. Germline CDR1 and CDR2: LNHDA and SQIVND (reference sequence). The CDR3 nucleotides read TGTGCCAGTAGTATGGGACTAGCGAACACAGATACGCAGTATTTT. The encoded protein is CASSMGLANTDTQYF.

This clonotype turned up a few times. The CDR3 here is CASGRLGGSREKLFF. DNA for the CDR3: TGTGCCAGCGGAAGACTCGGAGGATCCCGCGAAAAACTGTTTTTT. This sequence joins TRBV2 and TRBJ1-4, with D uncertain. CDR3 length: 15 amino acids. Trimming took 8 bases from V and 8 from J, leaving 21 bases between them. Germline V CDR1 and CDR2: SNHLY, FYNNEI.